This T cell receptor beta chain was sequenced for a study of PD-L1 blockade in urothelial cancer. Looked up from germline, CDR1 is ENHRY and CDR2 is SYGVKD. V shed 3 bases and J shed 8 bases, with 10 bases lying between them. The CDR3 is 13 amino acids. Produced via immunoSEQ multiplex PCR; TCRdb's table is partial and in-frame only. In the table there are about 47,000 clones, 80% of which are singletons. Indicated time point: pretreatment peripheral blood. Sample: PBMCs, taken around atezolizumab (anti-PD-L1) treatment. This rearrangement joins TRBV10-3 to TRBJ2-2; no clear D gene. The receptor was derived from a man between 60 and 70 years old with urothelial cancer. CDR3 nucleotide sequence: TGTGCCATCAGTGACCAAACAATAGGGGAGCTGTTTTTT. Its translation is CAISDQTIGELFF.